This passage covers 4 T cell receptor beta chains from one sample sequenced in a study of shared clonotypes between healthy human individuals. Sequencing used immunoSEQ multiplex PCR; TCRdb keeps in-frame clones, though not all of them. Of hundreds of thousands of clones in the sample, more than 75% are singletons; the top ten hold about 13%. Material for sequencing was PBMCs. The receptors were sampled from a woman aged 40 to 50 in good health. Some clones in this sample may be carry-over from other donors' samples.

This chain joins TRBV28 and TRBJ1-2; 8 bases match TRBD1. Germline CDR1 and CDR2: MDHEN and SYDVKM. The trim removed 6 bases at V and 4 bases at J, leaving 7 bases unmatched. The CDR3 is 14 amino acids. The CDR3 reads CASSRGTGAYGYTF. CDR3 DNA: TGTGCCAGCAGCCGAGGGACAGGAGCCTATGGCTACACCTTC.

The V call is TRBV11-2, the J call TRBJ1-2, with a weak D call TRBD1 (6 bases). V lost 5 bases, J lost 4 bases, and 11 bases lay in between. Per the germline V gene, CDR1 is SGHAT and CDR2 is FQNNGV. The CDR3 runs to 13 residues. CDR3: CASSPGTRYGYTF. CDR3 DNA sequence: TGTGCCAGCAGCCCGGGGACACGCTATGGCTACACCTTC.

CDR3 region: CASSPASPPGLQYEQYF. CDR3 nucleotides: TGTGCCAGCAGCCCCGCTTCCCCCCCGGGACTACAATACGAGCAGTACTTC. The chain recombines TRBV5-6 with TRBJ2-7, with 7 positions matching TRBD2. The germline gives CDR1 SGHDT, CDR2 YYEEEE. Trimming at V came to 4 bases and at J to 4 bases, leaving 17 bases not matched to a gene. The CDR3 runs 17 residues.

This clone was observed a few times. V is TRBV19 and J is TRBJ2-1, with D maybe TRBD2 (6 bases). V was trimmed by 9 bases and J by 0 bases, leaving 12 bases between them. The CDR3 loop spans 14 amino acids. Per germline, CDR1 LNHDA and CDR2 SQIVND (reference sequence). In DNA, the CDR3 is TGTGCCAGCACAGCGGACTACTCCTACAATGAGCAGTTCTTC. Translation gives CASTADYSYNEQFF.